This T cell receptor beta chain stems from a study of T cell changes during pregnancy in multiple sclerosis. Germline CDR1 reads SGHRS; CDR2 reads YFSETQ. The CDR3 is made up of 14 amino acids. The germline V and J ends were trimmed by 4 bases and 0 bases, with 10 bases remaining between them. This table comes from immunoSEQ multiplex PCR, and its TCRdb copy is limited to in-frame clones, with some not included. The repertoire consists of about 81,000 clones, with around 95% occurring once and the leading ten covering 1.4%. The V gene is TRBV5-1, the J gene TRBJ1-1; D call uncertain. The source of this sequence is a female donor in good health, enrolled as a control in a pregnancy study. This sample comprised peripheral blood, obtained in the third trimester of pregnancy. CDR3 in amino acids: CASSLRGLNTEAFF. DNA for the CDR3: TGCGCCAGCAGCCTAAGAGGTTTGAACACTGAAGCTTTCTTT.